This TCR beta chain was profiled in a study of blood T cell repertoires in COVID-19. In the study overall: COVID-19 samples, acute and convalescent, were from the United States, Italy and Spain. In each case, the material was cDNA or gDNA derived from T cells, B-cell-depleted T cells, or PBMCs.

In the original processing: Amplified reference gene primers provided the basis for estimating nucleated cell counts. The table came from immunoSEQ multiplex PCR; TCRdb's copy has only in-frame clones and leaves some out. V, J and clone size are taken as reported in that table, and D and trimming were inferred from the DNA itself. This table has around 250,000 clones, roughly 90% appearing once. Germline-derived CDR1 and CDR2 are KGHSH and LQKENI. V was clipped by 3 bases and J by 8 bases, with 16 bases between them. The CDR3 length is 15 residues. The V and J genes are TRBV18 and TRBJ2-2; D possibly corresponds to TRBD1 (5 bases). Sequenced material: peripheral blood. The source of this sequence is a man in his fifties or sixties with acute or convalescent COVID-19. In DNA, the CDR3 is TGTGCCAGCTCACCTCGACCGTCTAACAGGGGGGAGCTGTTTTTT. Translating it yields CASSPRPSNRGELFF.